This T cell receptor beta chain was sequenced in a study of blood T cell repertoires in COVID-19. Study in general: Samples representing acute and convalescent COVID-19 were sourced from the United States, Italy and Spain.

This clone turned up a few times. Measured with immunoSEQ multiplex PCR; TCRdb has only the in-frame clones, and not every one. The sample includes roughly 220,000 clones, about 85% of them seen just once. J lost 4 bases, V lost 5 bases, and 7 bases had no gene match. The V gene's germline CDR1 is MDHEN and CDR2 SYDVKM. The CDR3 contains 14 residues. The chain combines TRBV28 with TRBJ2-7, with 8 bases that match TRBD1. The TCR comes from a man in his fifties who had recovered from COVID-19. The specimen sequenced was peripheral blood. The CDR3 DNA reads TGTGCCAGCAGTGTCGGGACAGGTTCATACGAGCAGTACTTC. Translated, it gives CASSVGTGSYEQYF.